This TCR beta chain appears in the sequencing data of a study of response to subunit inactivated influenza vaccine. Between the trimmed V and J ends, which lost 5 bases and 4 bases, there was a span of 14 bases. Germline loops: CDR1 SEHNR, CDR2 FQNEAQ (reference sequence). This CDR3 contains 15 residues. In regard to this clonotype: Its antigen is currently unknown.

In TCRdb, the RT-PCR reads were re-called with MiXCR into one record per CDR3 protein. Here the sample spans 860,000 or so distinct CDR3 sequences, 21% being singletons. General study points: That few new T cells are recruited by each seasonal influenza vaccination was the authors' suggestion.

This receptor was taken from a man in his fifties who received an inactivated influenza vaccine. The rearrangement uses TRBV7-9 and TRBJ2-2; D gene unclear. The sample in question was PBMCs from blood, obtained 5 days after vaccination. The CDR3 loop is CASSPDQLSTGELFF. CDR3 nucleotide sequence: TGTGCCAGCAGCCCGGACCAATTAAGCACCGGGGAGCTGTTTTTT.